Listed below are T cell receptor beta chains from one sample, sequenced in a study of blood T cell repertoires in COVID-19. Profiling relied on immunoSEQ multiplex PCR, and the TCRdb table lists in-frame clones only, not all of them. Altogether 200,000 to 300,000 clones are present, 84% being singletons, with the ten largest covering 4%. Sequencing used peripheral blood. All receptors come from a man in his forties or fifties with acute or convalescent COVID-19. CDR3s include the opening cysteine and the closing phenylalanine or tryptophan. Fields, in order: V gene, clone size, J gene, D gene, CDR3 DNA, CDR3 protein. The D gene is left open where the match is weak. The size entry is marked missing in some rows and otherwise reads once, few, many or a size class.

v_call: TRBV2; clone_size: .; j_call: TRBJ1-2; d_call: TRBD1; cdr3_nt: TGTGCCAGCAGGGCGGACAGGAGGGGCTACACCTTC; cdr3_aa: CASRADRRGYTF
v_call: TRBV5-4; clone_size: .; j_call: TRBJ1-1; d_call: TRBD1; cdr3_nt: TGTGCCAGCAGCTCCGGTCCAGGGGGCACGCCTGAAGCTTTCTTT; cdr3_aa: CASSSGPGGTPEAFF
v_call: TRBV4-1; clone_size: .; j_call: TRBJ1-1; d_call: .; cdr3_nt: TGCGCCAGCAGCCAAGTAAAGGGGGAGTTCGGAGCTTTCTTT; cdr3_aa: CASSQVKGEFGAFF
v_call: TRBV5-5; clone_size: .; j_call: TRBJ2-1; d_call: TRBD2; cdr3_nt: TGTGCCAGCAGCTTTAGATGGCGGGAGGAAAATGAGCAGTTCTTC; cdr3_aa: CASSFRWREENEQFF
v_call: TRBV27; clone_size: .; j_call: TRBJ1-2; d_call: TRBD1; cdr3_nt: TGTGCCAGCAGTTTACTACCGGACAGGGGGCATGGCTACACCTTC; cdr3_aa: CASSLLPDRGHGYTF
v_call: TRBV10-2; clone_size: .; j_call: TRBJ2-7; d_call: TRBD2; cdr3_nt: TGCGCCAGCAGTGTGGCGGGGGGCTCCTACGAGCAGTACTTC; cdr3_aa: CASSVAGGSYEQYF
v_call: TRBV20-1; clone_size: once; j_call: TRBJ2-2; d_call: TRBD2; cdr3_nt: TGCAGTGCTAGTCGAGCGGGGTACACCGGGGAGCTGTTTTTT; cdr3_aa: CSASRAGYTGELFF
v_call: TRBV28; clone_size: .; j_call: TRBJ1-4; d_call: .; cdr3_nt: TGTGCCAGCAGTGGCAAGACGGACTCAAATGAAAAACTGTTTTTT; cdr3_aa: CASSGKTDSNEKLFF
v_call: TRBV19; clone_size: .; j_call: TRBJ2-4; d_call: TRBD2; cdr3_nt: TGTGCCATGCCGGGACTACGGCGGGTGAACATTCAGTACTTC; cdr3_aa: CAMPGLRRVNIQYF
v_call: TRBV6-5; clone_size: .; j_call: TRBJ2-7; d_call: TRBD1; cdr3_nt: TGTGCCACCGGGACAGGGGGGGCCGAGCAGTACTTC; cdr3_aa: CATGTGGAEQYF
v_call: TRBV21-1; clone_size: .; j_call: TRBJ2-1; d_call: .; cdr3_nt: TGTGCCAGCACGCAGCGGGAGAAGACCTACAATGAGCAGTTCTTC; cdr3_aa: CASTQREKTYNEQFF
v_call: TRBV4-1; clone_size: .; j_call: TRBJ2-7; d_call: .; cdr3_nt: TGCGCCAGCAGCCAAGAAAGCGGCCTCTCCTACGAGCAGTACTTC; cdr3_aa: CASSQESGLSYEQYF
v_call: TRBV7-2; clone_size: .; j_call: TRBJ2-2; d_call: TRBD2; cdr3_nt: TGTGCCAGCAGCTTCTCCCTTAGACTAGCGCAGAACACCGGGGAGCTGTTTTTT; cdr3_aa: CASSFSLRLAQNTGELFF
v_call: TRBV7-8; clone_size: .; j_call: TRBJ2-1; d_call: .; cdr3_nt: TGTGCCAGCAGCTTAACCGCGGCCGCTGAGCAGTTCTTC; cdr3_aa: CASSLTAAAEQFF
v_call: TRBV5-4; clone_size: .; j_call: TRBJ2-7; d_call: TRBD2; cdr3_nt: TGTGCCAGCAGCTTGGTATTAGCGGGGCCTCGAGAGCAGTACTTC; cdr3_aa: CASSLVLAGPREQYF
v_call: TRBV6-5; clone_size: .; j_call: TRBJ1-2; d_call: .; cdr3_nt: TGTGCCAGCAGTTACTCCGGCAGGGGAGATGGCTACACCTTC; cdr3_aa: CASSYSGRGDGYTF
v_call: TRBV28; clone_size: few; j_call: TRBJ2-7; d_call: TRBD2; cdr3_nt: TGTGCCAGCAGCCTAGCGGGAGGTCCCTACGAGCAGTACTTC; cdr3_aa: CASSLAGGPYEQYF
v_call: TRBV6-5; clone_size: .; j_call: TRBJ1-4; d_call: .; cdr3_nt: TGTGCAGTCGGGAGGGCGCCTAATGAAAAACTGTTTTTT; cdr3_aa: CAVGRAPNEKLFF
v_call: TRBV5-4; clone_size: .; j_call: TRBJ1-1; d_call: .; cdr3_nt: TGTGCCAGCAGCTTGGGGGTACAACGGGATTCTGAAGCTTTCTTT; cdr3_aa: CASSLGVQRDSEAFF
v_call: TRBV16; clone_size: .; j_call: TRBJ1-1; d_call: .; cdr3_nt: TGTGCCAGCAGCCCTCAGCGGGAGAACACTGAAGCTTTCTTT; cdr3_aa: CASSPQRENTEAFF
v_call: TRBV4-1; clone_size: few; j_call: TRBJ1-5; d_call: .; cdr3_nt: TGCGCCAGCAGCCAAATTTCCGGGGGCAATCAGCCCCAGCATTTT; cdr3_aa: CASSQISGGNQPQHF
v_call: TRBV9; clone_size: .; j_call: TRBJ2-7; d_call: TRBD2; cdr3_nt: TGTGCCAGCAGCCGGGGGGGGCCCTACGAGCAGTACTTC; cdr3_aa: CASSRGGPYEQYF
v_call: TRBV12-5; clone_size: .; j_call: TRBJ1-4; d_call: .; cdr3_nt: TGTGCTAGTGGTTTGATCCAGGAAAAACTGTTTTTT; cdr3_aa: CASGLIQEKLFF
v_call: TRBV19; clone_size: .; j_call: TRBJ2-5; d_call: TRBD1; cdr3_nt: TGTGCCAGTAGTGAGGACAGGGAAGCTGGGGAGACCCAGTACTTC; cdr3_aa: CASSEDREAGETQYF
v_call: TRBV7-9; clone_size: .; j_call: TRBJ2-1; d_call: .; cdr3_nt: TGTGCCACCCCGCCCGCTAGACCCTCCTACAATGAGCAGTTCTTC; cdr3_aa: CATPPARPSYNEQFF
v_call: TRBV27; clone_size: .; j_call: TRBJ2-1; d_call: .; cdr3_nt: TGTGCCAGCAGTCCCAGGGTGGGCAAGGCTTACAATGAGCAGTTCTTC; cdr3_aa: CASSPRVGKAYNEQFF
v_call: TRBV6-5; clone_size: .; j_call: TRBJ2-7; d_call: .; cdr3_nt: TGTGCCAGCAGTTTCAATCGTCAGGGCCGGGACGAGCAGTACTTC; cdr3_aa: CASSFNRQGRDEQYF
v_call: TRBV5-1; clone_size: .; j_call: TRBJ2-7; d_call: .; cdr3_nt: TGCGCCAGCAGCTTGGAAAGGGAGGTTGTCGAGCAGTACTTC; cdr3_aa: CASSLEREVVEQYF
v_call: TRBV7-2; clone_size: .; j_call: TRBJ2-1; d_call: TRBD2; cdr3_nt: TGTGCCAGCAGCTTAAAGTTCCAAGGGCTAGCGGGATATCATGAGCAGTTCTTC; cdr3_aa: CASSLKFQGLAGYHEQFF
v_call: TRBV27; clone_size: .; j_call: TRBJ2-3; d_call: .; cdr3_nt: TGTGCCAGCAGTTCCCGACGGGGGACCACAGATACGCAGTATTTT; cdr3_aa: CASSSRRGTTDTQYF
v_call: TRBV19; clone_size: .; j_call: TRBJ1-3; d_call: .; cdr3_nt: TGTGCCAGTAAGAGTAGACAGAGAGGCGATGACACCATATATTTT; cdr3_aa: CASKSRQRGDDTIYF
v_call: TRBV19; clone_size: .; j_call: TRBJ1-2; d_call: .; cdr3_nt: TGTGCCAGTACCCCGGCGGGGGCTAACTATGGCTACACCTTC; cdr3_aa: CASTPAGANYGYTF
v_call: TRBV4-2; clone_size: .; j_call: TRBJ1-1; d_call: .; cdr3_nt: TGTGCCAGCAGCGAGATGTACAGCCTGAACACTGAAGCTTTCTTT; cdr3_aa: CASSEMYSLNTEAFF
v_call: TRBV19; clone_size: .; j_call: TRBJ2-5; d_call: TRBD2; cdr3_nt: TGTGCCAGTAGTACAATAGCGGGAGTAGTAGAGACCCAGTACTTC; cdr3_aa: CASSTIAGVVETQYF
v_call: TRBV7-9; clone_size: .; j_call: TRBJ1-2; d_call: TRBD1; cdr3_nt: TGTGCCAGCAGGGGCGTGGGGACAGGAGCCTATGGCTACACCTTC; cdr3_aa: CASRGVGTGAYGYTF
v_call: TRBV20-1; clone_size: few; j_call: TRBJ1-2; d_call: .; cdr3_nt: TGCAGTGCTAGTCAACTCACTACGGATGGCTACACCTTC; cdr3_aa: CSASQLTTDGYTF
v_call: TRBV5-4; clone_size: .; j_call: TRBJ1-2; d_call: TRBD1; cdr3_nt: TGTGCCAGCAGCTCAGGGGGTGGCTACACCTTC; cdr3_aa: CASSSGGGYTF
v_call: TRBV7-9; clone_size: .; j_call: TRBJ2-5; d_call: .; cdr3_nt: TGTGCCGGGGCGCAGTTCCCCCAAGAGACCCAGTACTTC; cdr3_aa: CAGAQFPQETQYF
v_call: TRBV19; clone_size: .; j_call: TRBJ2-1; d_call: TRBD2; cdr3_nt: TGTGCCAGTAGTATAGTTATGACTAGCGGGGGAGAGCAGTTCTTC; cdr3_aa: CASSIVMTSGGEQFF
v_call: TRBV19; clone_size: .; j_call: TRBJ1-3; d_call: .; cdr3_nt: TGTGCCAGTAGTATGATATCGGGTCCTGGAAACACCATATATTTT; cdr3_aa: CASSMISGPGNTIYF
v_call: TRBV18; clone_size: .; j_call: TRBJ2-7; d_call: .; cdr3_nt: TGTGCCAGCTCACCAGGACTCTACGAGCAGTACTTC; cdr3_aa: CASSPGLYEQYF
v_call: TRBV5-6; clone_size: .; j_call: TRBJ1-1; d_call: .; cdr3_nt: TGTGCCAGCAGTTCAACAGGGCGTTACAGTGAAGCTTTCTTT; cdr3_aa: CASSSTGRYSEAFF
v_call: TRBV27; clone_size: .; j_call: TRBJ2-7; d_call: TRBD2; cdr3_nt: TGTGCCAGCAGTCAGATACTGACTAGCGGGGGCCCCTACGAGCAGTACTTC; cdr3_aa: CASSQILTSGGPYEQYF
v_call: TRBV2; clone_size: .; j_call: TRBJ1-4; d_call: .; cdr3_nt: TGTGCCAGCAATTCGGGGGGGTCTAATGAAAAACTGTTTTTT; cdr3_aa: CASNSGGSNEKLFF
v_call: TRBV27; clone_size: .; j_call: TRBJ2-3; d_call: TRBD2; cdr3_nt: TGTGCCAGCAGTTTTTGGGGTAGCGGGGCGAGCACAGATACGCAGTATTTT; cdr3_aa: CASSFWGSGASTDTQYF
v_call: TRBV13; clone_size: .; j_call: TRBJ2-7; d_call: .; cdr3_nt: TGTGCCAGCAGCACCTTTTCGAGCTCCTACGAGCAGTACTTC; cdr3_aa: CASSTFSSSYEQYF
v_call: TRBV30; clone_size: .; j_call: TRBJ1-4; d_call: TRBD1; cdr3_nt: TGTGCCGCCCCTGGACAGGGGTGGACTAATGAAAAACTGTTTTTT; cdr3_aa: CAAPGQGWTNEKLFF
v_call: TRBV2; clone_size: .; j_call: TRBJ1-5; d_call: .; cdr3_nt: TGTGCCAGCAATGGACACATAAATAGCAATCAGCCCCAGCATTTT; cdr3_aa: CASNGHINSNQPQHF
v_call: TRBV5-1; clone_size: .; j_call: TRBJ1-5; d_call: .; cdr3_nt: TGCGCCAGCAAACCTATAGCTGACGGCAATCAGCCCCAGCATTTT; cdr3_aa: CASKPIADGNQPQHF
v_call: TRBV10-3; clone_size: .; j_call: TRBJ1-1; d_call: .; cdr3_nt: TGTGCCGGGGGGGGGATGAACACTGAAGCTTTCTTT; cdr3_aa: CAGGGMNTEAFF
v_call: TRBV6-5; clone_size: .; j_call: TRBJ1-1; d_call: .; cdr3_nt: TGTGCCAGTTTGACAGGATTGTTCACTGAAGCTTTCTTT; cdr3_aa: CASLTGLFTEAFF
v_call: TRBV18; clone_size: .; j_call: TRBJ2-7; d_call: .; cdr3_nt: TGTGCCAGCTCATTCTCGGGAGTAACCTACGAGCAGTACTTC; cdr3_aa: CASSFSGVTYEQYF
v_call: TRBV14; clone_size: .; j_call: TRBJ2-1; d_call: TRBD2; cdr3_nt: TGTGCCAGCAGCCAAGAGAACGGGGGGGCGAGTAATGAGCAGTTCTTC; cdr3_aa: CASSQENGGASNEQFF
v_call: TRBV28; clone_size: .; j_call: TRBJ2-7; d_call: .; cdr3_nt: TGTGCCAGCAGTTTATTGACTCGCTACGAGCAGTACTTC; cdr3_aa: CASSLLTRYEQYF
v_call: TRBV19; clone_size: .; j_call: TRBJ1-4; d_call: .; cdr3_nt: TGTGCCAGTAGTAGGGACACCGGGATGGCTAATGAAAAACTGTTTTTT; cdr3_aa: CASSRDTGMANEKLFF
v_call: TRBV9; clone_size: .; j_call: TRBJ1-2; d_call: TRBD1; cdr3_nt: TGTGCCAGCAGCGTATCCGGGACAGGCAGTGACACCTTC; cdr3_aa: CASSVSGTGSDTF
v_call: TRBV18; clone_size: .; j_call: TRBJ1-6; d_call: .; cdr3_nt: TGTGCCAGCTCACCAAGTCAGGCTTTATCGAATAATTCACCCCTCCACTTT; cdr3_aa: CASSPSQALSNNSPLHF
v_call: TRBV18; clone_size: .; j_call: TRBJ1-1; d_call: .; cdr3_nt: TGTGCCAGCTCACTTATAACTGAAGCTTTCTTT; cdr3_aa: CASSLITEAFF